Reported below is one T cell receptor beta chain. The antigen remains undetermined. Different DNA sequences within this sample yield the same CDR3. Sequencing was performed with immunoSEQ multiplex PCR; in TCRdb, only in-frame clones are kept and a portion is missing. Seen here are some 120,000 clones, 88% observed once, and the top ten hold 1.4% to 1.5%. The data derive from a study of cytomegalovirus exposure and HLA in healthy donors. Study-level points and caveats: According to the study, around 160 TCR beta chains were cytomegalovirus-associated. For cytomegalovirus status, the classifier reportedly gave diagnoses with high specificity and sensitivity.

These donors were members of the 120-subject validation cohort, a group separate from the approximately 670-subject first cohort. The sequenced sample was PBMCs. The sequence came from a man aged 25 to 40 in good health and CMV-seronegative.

The CDR3 nucleotides read TGTGCCAGCAGCTTGGTACGGGGGTACGAGCAGTACTTC. Its protein is CASSLVRGYEQYF. The chain employs TRBV5-6 and TRBJ2-7; D perhaps matches TRBD2 (6 bases). This CDR3 is 13 amino acids long. Trimming left V 0 bases short and J 4 bases short, with 8 bases between. Germline values: CDR1 SGHDT, CDR2 YYEEEE.